This TCR beta chain was sequenced for a study of chronic HIV infection and antiretroviral therapy. This clonotype was seen at least ten times. A single record per CDR3 protein comes from TCRdb applying MiXCR to the 5' RACE reads. The sample consists of more than 25,000 distinct CDR3 sequences, roughly 8.7% of them appearing once. Per germline, CDR1 LNHDA and CDR2 SQIVND (reference sequence). The trim removed 6 bases at V and 5 bases at J, leaving 3 bases unmatched. The CDR3 spans 13 residues. The V call is TRBV19, the J call TRBJ1-5; 8 bases agree with TRBD1. What was sequenced was peripheral blood. The source is an adult who had HIV and had not received antiretroviral therapy, or was an uninfected healthy control (not recorded which). CDR3 sequence reads: CASRQGGDQPQHF. The CDR3 nucleotides read TGTGCCAGTAGACAGGGGGGCGATCAGCCCCAGCATTTT.